The entry that follows covers one T cell receptor beta chain sequence. Its antigen is unknown. Produced via immunoSEQ multiplex PCR; TCRdb's table is partial and in-frame only. The table lists more than 150,000 clones, approximately 84% of them singletons. The data derive from a study of cytomegalovirus exposure and HLA in healthy donors. Study results and limitations: Rarity marked most TCR sequences, yet some public TCRs occurred in many donors. There were over 150 TCR beta chains listed as cytomegalovirus-associated.

Germline-derived CDR1 and CDR2 are SGHAT and FQNNGV. The CDR3 runs 15 residues. Losses at the gene ends were 2 bases for V and 8 bases for J; bases not matched to a gene: 8. A 120-subject validation cohort, separate from the approximately 670-subject first cohort, supplied the donors. The receptor comes from a woman in her late teens or twenties in good health and CMV-seropositive. The chain carries TRBV11-2 and TRBJ2-5; 10 positions agree with TRBD2. The sequenced material came from PBMCs. The CDR3 nucleotides read TGTGCCAGCAGCTTACTAGCGGGGGCAAGAGATACCCAGTACTTC. Protein sequence: CASSLLAGARDTQYF. Full variable domain (remainder filled in from reference TRBV11-2 and TRBJ2-5): EAGVAQSPRYKIIEKRQSVAFWCNPISGHATLYWYQQILGQGPKLLIQFQNNGVVDDSQLPKDRFSAERLKGVDSTLKIQPAKLEDSAVYLCASSLLAGARDTQYFGPGTRLLVL.